This T cell receptor (beta chain) derives from a study of shared clonotypes between healthy human individuals. Study overall: Every donor yielded three CD4 naive, three CD4 memory, two CD8 naive and one CD8 memory plate.

Naive CD8 isolation took CD45RO-negative cells positively selected for CCR7 and excluded terminally differentiated effector memory CD45RA+ cells. Study donors comprised healthy, HIV-negative adults devoid of recent acute infection or vaccination. Overall study results and limits: Naive subsets usually exceeded memory subsets in estimated richness.

With respect to this clone: The antigen remains undetermined.

V was trimmed by 4 bases and J by 8 bases, leaving 17 bases between them. CDR3 length: 14 amino acids. Germline V gene data show CDR1 as ENHRY and CDR2 as SYGVKD. TCRdb's copy holds only in-frame clones and misses some; the assay was immunoSEQ multiplex PCR. The sample shows around 1,900,000 clones, about 93% of them seen only once. This clonotype originated in a man aged 18-30 years in good health. Some clones in this sample may be carry-over from other donors' samples. V and J are TRBV10-3 and TRBJ1-1; no clear D gene. What was sequenced was naive CD8+ T cells from PBMCs. CDR3 sequence reads: CAISGGQATREAFF. Here the CDR3 DNA reads TGTGCCATCAGTGGCGGTCAAGCGACCCGAGAAGCTTTCTTT.